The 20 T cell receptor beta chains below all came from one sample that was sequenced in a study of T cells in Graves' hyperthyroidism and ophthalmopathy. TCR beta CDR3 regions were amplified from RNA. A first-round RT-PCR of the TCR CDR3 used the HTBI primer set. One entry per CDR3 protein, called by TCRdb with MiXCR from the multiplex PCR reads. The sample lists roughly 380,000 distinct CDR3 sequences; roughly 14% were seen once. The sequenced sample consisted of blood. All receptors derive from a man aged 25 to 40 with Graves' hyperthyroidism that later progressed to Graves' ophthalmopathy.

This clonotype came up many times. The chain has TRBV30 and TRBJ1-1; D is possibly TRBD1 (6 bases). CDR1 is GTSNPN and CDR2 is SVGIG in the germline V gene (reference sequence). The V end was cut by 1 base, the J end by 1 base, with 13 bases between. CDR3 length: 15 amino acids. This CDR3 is CAWSDGTLWNTEAFF. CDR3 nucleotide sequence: TGTGCCTGGAGTGACGGGACATTGTGGAACACTGAAGCTTTCTTT.

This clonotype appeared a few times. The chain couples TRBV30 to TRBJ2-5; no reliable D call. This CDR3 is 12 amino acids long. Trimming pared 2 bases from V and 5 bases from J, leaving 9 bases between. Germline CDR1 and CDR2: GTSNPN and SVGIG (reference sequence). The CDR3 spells CAWSSSLETQYF. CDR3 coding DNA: TGTGCCTGGAGTTCCAGCTTGGAGACCCAGTACTTC.

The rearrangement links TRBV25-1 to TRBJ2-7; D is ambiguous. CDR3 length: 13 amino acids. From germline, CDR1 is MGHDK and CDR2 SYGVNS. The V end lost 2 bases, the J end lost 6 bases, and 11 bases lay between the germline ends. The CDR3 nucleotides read TGTGCCAGCAGTGAAGGAGTAGGAATCGAGCAGTACTTC. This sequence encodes CASSEGVGIEQYF.

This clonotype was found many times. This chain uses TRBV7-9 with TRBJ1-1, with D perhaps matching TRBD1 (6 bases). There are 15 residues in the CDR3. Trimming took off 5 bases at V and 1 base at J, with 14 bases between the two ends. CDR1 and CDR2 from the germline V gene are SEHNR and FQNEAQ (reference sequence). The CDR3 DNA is TGTGCCAGCAGCCCGCCTGGGGGCGGGAACACTGAAGCTTTCTTT. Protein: CASSPPGGGNTEAFF.

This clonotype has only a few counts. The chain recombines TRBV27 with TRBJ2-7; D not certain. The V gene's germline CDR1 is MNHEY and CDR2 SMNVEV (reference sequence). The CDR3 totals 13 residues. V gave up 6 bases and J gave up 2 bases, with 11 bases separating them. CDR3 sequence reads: CASSRLGTYEQYF. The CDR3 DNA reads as TGTGCCAGCAGCAGGCTAGGGACCTACGAGCAGTACTTC.

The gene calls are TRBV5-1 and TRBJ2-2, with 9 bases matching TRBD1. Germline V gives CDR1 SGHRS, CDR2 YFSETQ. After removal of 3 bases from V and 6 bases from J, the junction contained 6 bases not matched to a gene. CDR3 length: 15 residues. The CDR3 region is CASSWITGGAGELFF. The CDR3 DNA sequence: TGCGCCAGCAGCTGGATTACAGGGGGCGCCGGGGAGCTGTTTTTT.

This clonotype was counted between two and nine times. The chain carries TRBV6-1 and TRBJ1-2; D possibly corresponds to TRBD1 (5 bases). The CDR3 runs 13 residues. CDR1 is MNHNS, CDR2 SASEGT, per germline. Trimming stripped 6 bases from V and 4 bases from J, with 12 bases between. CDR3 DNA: TGTGCCAGCAGCCCCGGGGGGTTCTATGGCTACACCTTC. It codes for CASSPGGFYGYTF.

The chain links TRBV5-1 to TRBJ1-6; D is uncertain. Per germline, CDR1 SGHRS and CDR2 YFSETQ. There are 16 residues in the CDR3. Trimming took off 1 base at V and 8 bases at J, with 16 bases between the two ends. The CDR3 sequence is CASSLYGPDQYSPLHF. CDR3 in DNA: TGCGCCAGCAGCTTGTACGGCCCAGATCAGTATTCACCCCTCCACTTT.

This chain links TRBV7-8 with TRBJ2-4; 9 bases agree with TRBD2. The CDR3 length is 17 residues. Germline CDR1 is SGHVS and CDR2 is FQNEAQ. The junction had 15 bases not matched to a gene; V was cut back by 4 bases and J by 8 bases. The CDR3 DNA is TGTGCCAGCAGCTACCGCCCCGGCGGGGGGGCGAGGGACATTCAGTACTTC. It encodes CASSYRPGGGARDIQYF.

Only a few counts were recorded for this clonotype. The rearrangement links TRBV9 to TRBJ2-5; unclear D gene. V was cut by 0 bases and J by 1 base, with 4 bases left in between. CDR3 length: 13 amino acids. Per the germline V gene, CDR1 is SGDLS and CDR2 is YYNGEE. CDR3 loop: CASSVALQETQYF. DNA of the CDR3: TGTGCCAGCAGCGTAGCCCTCCAAGAGACCCAGTACTTC.

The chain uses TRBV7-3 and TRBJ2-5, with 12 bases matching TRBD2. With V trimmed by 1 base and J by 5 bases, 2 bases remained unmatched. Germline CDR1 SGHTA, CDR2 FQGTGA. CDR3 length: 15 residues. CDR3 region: CASSLRLAGVETQYF. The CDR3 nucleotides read TGTGCCAGCAGCTTAAGACTAGCGGGGGTCGAGACCCAGTACTTC.

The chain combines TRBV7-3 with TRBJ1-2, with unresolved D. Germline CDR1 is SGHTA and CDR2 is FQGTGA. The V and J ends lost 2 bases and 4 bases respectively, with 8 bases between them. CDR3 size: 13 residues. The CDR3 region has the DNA TGTGCCAGCAGCTTAGAGGTGGGCTATGGCTACACCTTC. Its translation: CASSLEVGYGYTF.

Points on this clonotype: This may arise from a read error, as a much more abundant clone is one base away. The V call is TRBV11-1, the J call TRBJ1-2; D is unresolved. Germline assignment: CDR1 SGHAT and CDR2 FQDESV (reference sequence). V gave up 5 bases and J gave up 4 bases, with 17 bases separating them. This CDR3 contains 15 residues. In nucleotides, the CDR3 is TGTGCCAGCAGCCCGGGCAGGTTGCTCCCCTATGGCTACACCTTC. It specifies CASSPGRLLPYGYTF.

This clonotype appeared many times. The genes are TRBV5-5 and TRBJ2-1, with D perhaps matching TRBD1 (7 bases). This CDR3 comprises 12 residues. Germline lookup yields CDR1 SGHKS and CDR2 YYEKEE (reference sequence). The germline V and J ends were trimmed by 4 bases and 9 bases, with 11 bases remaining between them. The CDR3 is CASSPQGGEQFF. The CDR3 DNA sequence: TGTGCCAGCAGCCCGCAGGGGGGTGAGCAGTTCTTC.

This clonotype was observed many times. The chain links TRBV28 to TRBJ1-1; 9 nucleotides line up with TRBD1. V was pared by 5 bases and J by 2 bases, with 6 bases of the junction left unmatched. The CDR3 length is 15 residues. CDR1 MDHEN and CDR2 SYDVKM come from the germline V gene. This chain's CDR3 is CASSPATGGNTEAFF. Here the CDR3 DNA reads TGTGCCAGCAGTCCGGCGACAGGGGGTAACACTGAAGCTTTCTTT.

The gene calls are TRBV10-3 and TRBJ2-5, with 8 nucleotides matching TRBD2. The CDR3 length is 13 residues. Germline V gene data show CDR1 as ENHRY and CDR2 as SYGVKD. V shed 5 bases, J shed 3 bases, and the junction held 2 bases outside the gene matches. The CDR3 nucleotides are TGTGCCATCAGTCGGGGGGGGGAAGAGACCCAGTACTTC. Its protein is CAISRGGEETQYF.

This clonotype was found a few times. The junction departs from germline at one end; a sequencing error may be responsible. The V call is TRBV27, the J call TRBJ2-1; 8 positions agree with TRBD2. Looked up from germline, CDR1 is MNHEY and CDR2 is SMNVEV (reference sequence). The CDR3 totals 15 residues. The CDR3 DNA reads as TGTGCCAGCAGTGTAACTAGCGGCTCCTACAATGAGCGGTTCTTC. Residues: CASSVTSGSYNERFF.

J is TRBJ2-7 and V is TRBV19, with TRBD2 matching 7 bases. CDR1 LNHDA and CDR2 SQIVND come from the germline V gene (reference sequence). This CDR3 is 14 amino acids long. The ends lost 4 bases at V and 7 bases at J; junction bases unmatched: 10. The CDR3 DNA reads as TGTGCCAGTAGTACTCGCGGGGGAACTCGGGAGCAGTACTTC. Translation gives CASSTRGGTREQYF.

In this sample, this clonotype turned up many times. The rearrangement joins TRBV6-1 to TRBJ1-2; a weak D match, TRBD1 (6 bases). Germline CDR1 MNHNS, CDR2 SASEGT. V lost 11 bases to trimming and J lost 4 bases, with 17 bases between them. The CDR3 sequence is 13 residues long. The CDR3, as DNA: TGTGCCGGGAACTCGGACAGTTTCTATGGCTACACCTTC. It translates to CAGNSDSFYGYTF.

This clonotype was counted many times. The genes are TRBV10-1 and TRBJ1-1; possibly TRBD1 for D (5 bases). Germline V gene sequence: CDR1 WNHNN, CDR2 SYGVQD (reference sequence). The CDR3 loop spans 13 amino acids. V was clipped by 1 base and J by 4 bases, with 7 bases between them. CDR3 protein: CASSEWGVTEAFF. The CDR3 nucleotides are TGCGCCAGCAGTGAGTGGGGGGTCACTGAAGCTTTCTTT.